The 7 T cell receptor beta chains given below trace back to one sample, sequenced in a study of blood T cell repertoires in COVID-19 (dated by TCRdb to between 2020 and 2021). Receptor amplification or capture employed the immunoSEQ multiplex PCR assay. This immuneACCESS table, as held by TCRdb, lists in-frame sequences with V and J called but not all clones. Of the missing ones, under half trace to an unresolved V gene in checked studies; the others have no known cause. The sample table contains about 140,000 clones; only one count was recorded for roughly 85% of them. The ten biggest clones cover under 3% of the sample. What was sequenced was peripheral blood. The receptors stem from a man aged 45-65 years with acute or convalescent COVID-19.

With regard to this clone: The junction departs from the called germline gene at one end, perhaps through a read error. The rearrangement joins TRBV27 to TRBJ1-3; maybe TRBD1 (5 bases). CDR3 length: 9 residues. CDR1 MNHEY and CDR2 SMNVEV come from the germline V gene (reference sequence). The CDR3 DNA follows: TGTGCCAGCAGAGAGGACAAAAATTTT. Amino acids: CASREDKNF.

As to this clone: Other DNA sequences in the sample encode the same CDR3. The J gene is TRBJ1-3, the V gene TRBV7-9, with TRBD1 matching over 7 bases. With 3 bases clipped from V and 4 bases from J, the junction kept 0 bases outside the gene matches. Germline V lookup: CDR1 SEHNR, CDR2 FQNEAQ (reference sequence). This CDR3 spans 13 amino acids. The CDR3 loop is CASSLGQGNTIYF. CDR3 nucleotides: TGTGCCAGCAGCTTGGGACAGGGAAACACCATATATTTT.

This clone was recorded once. The CDR3 is CASSPSGTGGDGYTF. CDR3 sequence (DNA): TGTGCCAGCAGCCCCTCCGGGACAGGGGGCGATGGCTACACCTTC. The gene calls are TRBV7-8 and TRBJ1-2, with TRBD1 matching over 12 bases. This CDR3 spans 15 amino acids. CDR1 and CDR2 from the germline V gene are SGHVS and FQNEAQ. Trimming at V came to 5 bases and at J to 6 bases, leaving 7 bases not matched to a gene.

The chain has TRBV9 and TRBJ2-3; 9 nucleotides align to TRBD2. J lost 4 bases, V lost 0 bases, and 3 bases had no gene match. CDR3 length equals 15 residues. Germline lookup yields CDR1 SGDLS and CDR2 YYNGEE. The CDR3 DNA sequence: TGTGCCAGCAGCGTAGCGGCGGGGGGGGCAGATACGCAGTATTTT. Residues: CASSVAAGGADTQYF.

This sequence joins TRBV19 and TRBJ2-5; 7 bases are a match to TRBD1. Looked up from germline, CDR1 is LNHDA and CDR2 is SQIVND (reference sequence). Germline trimming cut 5 bases from V and 1 base from J; bases unmatched to any gene: 4. This CDR3 has 14 amino acids. This CDR3 is CASSPDRAQETQYF. In nucleotides, the CDR3 is TGTGCCAGTAGTCCCGACAGGGCCCAAGAGACCCAGTACTTC.

The chain employs TRBV7-8 and TRBJ2-1; the D is unclear. This CDR3 is built from 12 residues. Trimming removed 1 base at V and 8 bases at J, with 6 bases between. CDR1 and CDR2 (germline): SGHVS, FQNEAQ. CDR3 residues: CASSLVAYEQFF. DNA of the CDR3: TGTGCCAGCAGCTTAGTGGCCTATGAGCAGTTCTTC. The complete variable domain, with remaining parts taken from reference TRBV7-8 and TRBJ2-1, reads GAGVSQSPRYKVAKRGQDVALRCDPISGHVSLFWYQQALGQGPEFLTYFQNEAQLDKSGLPSDRFFAERPEGSVSTLKIQRTQQEDSAVYLCASSLVAYEQFFGPGTRLTVL.

The chain employs TRBV5-1 and TRBJ2-7; TRBD2 might be the D (5 bases). The CDR3 is 14 residues long. From germline, CDR1 is SGHRS and CDR2 YFSETQ. Between the trimmed V and J ends, which lost 0 bases and 5 bases, there was a span of 12 bases. The CDR3 sequence is CASSLDVRGNEQYF. The CDR3 DNA reads as TGCGCCAGCAGCTTGGACGTCAGAGGGAACGAGCAGTACTTC.